This T cell receptor beta chain comes out of a study of cytomegalovirus exposure and HLA in healthy donors. As for the study in general: Out of 150 million to 200 million T cells, an earlier analysis found around 110 million unique TCR beta sequences in total. Findings and limits, study-wide: After further analysis at a later stage, around 17,000 TCR beta sequences were associated with HLA alleles at 0.05 false discovery rate. In a later analysis, across HLA loci, associated TCR counts were highest for DRB1, lowest for HLA-C. Per published accounts, TCR beta sequences correctly predicted the HLA-A and HLA-B alleles of most subjects.

J was trimmed by 0 bases and V by 5 bases; bases with no gene match: 6. Germline CDR1 and CDR2: MNHNS and SASEGT. This CDR3 is 15 amino acids long. In the case of this clone: Its cognate antigen is unknown.

Vbeta (60) and Jbeta (13) primers were used in the PCR. Method: immunoSEQ multiplex PCR; TCRdb's copy keeps in-frame clones and lacks some. The data show 90,000 to 140,000 clones, more than 65% seen once. This sequence was found in a man aged 35-49 years in good health and CMV-seropositive. The sample taken for sequencing was PBMCs. The chain recombines TRBV6-1 with TRBJ2-5; 7 nucleotides agree with TRBD2. CDR3 in amino acids: CASSPASGYQETQYF. The CDR3 DNA reads TGTGCCAGCAGTCCCGCTAGCGGTTACCAAGAGACCCAGTACTTC.